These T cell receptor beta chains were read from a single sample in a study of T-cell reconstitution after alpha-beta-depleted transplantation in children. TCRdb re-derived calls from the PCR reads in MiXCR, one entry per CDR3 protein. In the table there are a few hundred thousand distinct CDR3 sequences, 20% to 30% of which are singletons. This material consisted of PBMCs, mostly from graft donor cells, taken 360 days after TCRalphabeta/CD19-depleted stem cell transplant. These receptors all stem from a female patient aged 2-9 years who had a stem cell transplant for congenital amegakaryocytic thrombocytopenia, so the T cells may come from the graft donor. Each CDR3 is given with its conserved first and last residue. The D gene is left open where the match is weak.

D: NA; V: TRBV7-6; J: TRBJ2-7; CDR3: CASSSSGLDEQYF
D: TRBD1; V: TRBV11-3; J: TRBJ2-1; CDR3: CASSLRGTATYNEQFF
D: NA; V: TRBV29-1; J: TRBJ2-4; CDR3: CSVGYGGAKNIQYF
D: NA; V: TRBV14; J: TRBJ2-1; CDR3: CASSPGTSTVYNEQFF
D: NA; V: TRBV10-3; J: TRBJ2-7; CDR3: CAISGGDGIHSYEQYF
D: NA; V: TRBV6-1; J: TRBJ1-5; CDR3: CASEVPDDQPQHF
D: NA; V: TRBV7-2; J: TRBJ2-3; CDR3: CASSRGQYTDTQYF
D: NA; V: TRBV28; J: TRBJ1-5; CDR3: CASSSWTNQPQHF
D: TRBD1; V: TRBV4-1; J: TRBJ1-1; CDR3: CASSHQGQGARNTEAFF
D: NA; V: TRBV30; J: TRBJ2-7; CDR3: CAWSMGAQNQREQYF
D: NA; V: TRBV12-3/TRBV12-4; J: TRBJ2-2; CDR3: CASSPQAAGELFF
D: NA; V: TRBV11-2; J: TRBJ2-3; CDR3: CASSSDRNRALSTDTQYF
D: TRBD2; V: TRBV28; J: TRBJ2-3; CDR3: CASSSIAGGSGTDTQYF
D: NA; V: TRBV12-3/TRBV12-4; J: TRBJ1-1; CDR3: CASSNRGTEAFF
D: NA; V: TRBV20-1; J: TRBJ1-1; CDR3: CSASWGQNTEAFF
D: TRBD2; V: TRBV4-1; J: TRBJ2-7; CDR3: CASSRYIAGSYEQYF
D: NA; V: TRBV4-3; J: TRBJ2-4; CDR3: CASSPLVGGAKNIQYF
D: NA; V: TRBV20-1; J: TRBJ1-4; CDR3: CSAREEKLFF
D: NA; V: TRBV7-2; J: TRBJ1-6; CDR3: CASTLGGGNYNSPLHF
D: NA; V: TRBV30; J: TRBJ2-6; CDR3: CATEPSGANVLTF
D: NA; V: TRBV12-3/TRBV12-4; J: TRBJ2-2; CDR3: CASSSGDSGTGELFF
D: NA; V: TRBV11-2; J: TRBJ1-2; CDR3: CASSLGGPSYGYTF
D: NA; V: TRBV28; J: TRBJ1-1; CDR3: CASSPVDLNTEAFF
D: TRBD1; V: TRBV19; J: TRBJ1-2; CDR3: CASSYVLDRVRSGYGYTF
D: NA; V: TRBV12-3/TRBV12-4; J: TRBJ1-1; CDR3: CASSLRGDPMNTEAFF
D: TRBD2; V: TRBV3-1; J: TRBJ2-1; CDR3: CASSQTVRGDEQFF
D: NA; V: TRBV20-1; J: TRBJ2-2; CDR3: CSARRRNTGELFF
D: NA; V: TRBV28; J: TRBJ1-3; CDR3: CASIGGGSGNTIYF
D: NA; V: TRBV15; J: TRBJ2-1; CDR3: CATSPGGSWGYNEQFF
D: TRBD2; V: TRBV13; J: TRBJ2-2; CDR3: CASSTSGRYVGELFF
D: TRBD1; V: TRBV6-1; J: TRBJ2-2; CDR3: CASSEEVETGMLWSVTGELFF
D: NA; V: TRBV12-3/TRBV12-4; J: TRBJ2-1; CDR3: CACSLMHRGLHHDNEQFF
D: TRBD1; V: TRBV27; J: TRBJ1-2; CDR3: CASSSGTGKVGGYTF
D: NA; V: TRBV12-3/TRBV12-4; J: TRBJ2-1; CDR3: CASSPAGTPRNEQFF
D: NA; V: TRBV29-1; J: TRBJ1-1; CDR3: CSVVWTRTEAFF
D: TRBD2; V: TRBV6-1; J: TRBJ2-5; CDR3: CASSESAGGRQETQYF
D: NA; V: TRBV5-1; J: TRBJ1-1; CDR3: CASTEQGSAHWNTEAFF
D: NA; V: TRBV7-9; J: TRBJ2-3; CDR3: CASSLELKDTQYF
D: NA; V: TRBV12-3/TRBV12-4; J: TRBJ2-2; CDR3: CASSQPPNTGELFF
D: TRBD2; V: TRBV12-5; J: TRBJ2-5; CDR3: CASGLGLAGQETQYF
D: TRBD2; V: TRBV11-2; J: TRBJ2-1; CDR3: CASSPKLAEVYNEQFF
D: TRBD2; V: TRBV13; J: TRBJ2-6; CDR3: CASSSILRTSGDSGANVLTF
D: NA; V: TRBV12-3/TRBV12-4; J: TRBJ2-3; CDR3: CASRPNPTNTQYF
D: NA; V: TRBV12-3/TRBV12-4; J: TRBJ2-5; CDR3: CASSLGLAQYF
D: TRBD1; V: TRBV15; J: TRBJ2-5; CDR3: CATSRTGSLQETQYF
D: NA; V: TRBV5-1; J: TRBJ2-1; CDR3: CASSSWENPYNEQFF
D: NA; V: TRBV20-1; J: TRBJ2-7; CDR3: CSAPSARAVAGRNEQYF
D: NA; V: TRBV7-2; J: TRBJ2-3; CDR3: CASSPQSRSKYTDTQYF
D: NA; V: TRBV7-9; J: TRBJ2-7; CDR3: CASSLVQGSLYEQYF
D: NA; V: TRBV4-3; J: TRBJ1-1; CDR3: CASSQDLRRTEAFF
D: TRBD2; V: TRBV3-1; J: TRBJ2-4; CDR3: CASSREGTSGRTLAKNIQYF